The 14 T cell receptor beta chains below come from one sample, sequenced in a study of cytomegalovirus exposure and HLA in healthy donors. The PCR ran on 60 Vbeta and 13 Jbeta primers. The protocol was immunoSEQ multiplex PCR, while the TCRdb copy is restricted to in-frame clones and leaves out a portion. The table has about 140,000 clones, around 80% seen once. The sample was PBMCs. These receptors came from a man younger than 35 in good health and CMV-seropositive.

The gene calls are TRBV7-8 and TRBJ2-7; D is possibly TRBD1 (6 bases). V dropped 6 bases and J dropped 0 bases, with 18 bases sitting between them. The CDR3 loop spans 16 amino acids. In germline, CDR1 is SGHVS, CDR2 FQNEAQ. CDR3 DNA sequence: TGTGCCAGCAGGCTACGGGACACGGAGACCTCCTACGAGCAGTACTTC. This sequence encodes CASRLRDTETSYEQYF.

The chain employs TRBV29-1 and TRBJ1-1, with 7 positions matching TRBD1. The CDR3 contains 15 residues. V was clipped by 7 bases and J by 1 base; unmatched bases: 12. The germline V gene encodes CDR1 SQVTM and CDR2 ANQGSEA. CDR3 sequence (DNA): TGCAGCGCAAGGACAGGAACCGGCCGGAACACTGAAGCTTTCTTT. It yields the protein CSARTGTGRNTEAFF.

The chain couples TRBV28 to TRBJ1-2, with TRBD1 as a possible D gene (6 bases). Germline V gives CDR1 MDHEN, CDR2 SYDVKM. CDR3 size: 13 residues. The V gene lost 6 bases and the J gene lost 4 bases, with 12 bases spanning the gap. The CDR3 sequence is CASRRGGLYGYTF. In DNA, the CDR3 is TGTGCCAGCAGAAGAGGGGGTCTCTATGGCTACACCTTC.

The J gene is TRBJ1-3, the V gene TRBV7-6; TRBD1 is a possible D gene (6 bases). This CDR3 contains 16 residues. Germline-derived CDR1 and CDR2 are SGHVS and FNYEAQ. Trimming cost V 4 bases and J 2 bases, with 15 bases left between them. The CDR3 here is CASSSRTDGTGNTIYF. The CDR3 nucleotides are TGTGCCAGCAGCTCACGGACAGACGGGACTGGAAACACCATATATTTT.

The chain is built from TRBV28 and TRBJ2-7; D ambiguous. This CDR3 has 11 residues. Trimming stripped 7 bases from V and 4 bases from J, with 8 bases between. Germline V gene data show CDR1 as MDHEN and CDR2 as SYDVKM. For the CDR3, the DNA is TGTGCCAGCATGTCCGGGTACGAGCAGTACTTC. This translates into CASMSGYEQYF.

Here the CDR3 DNA reads TGCGCCAGCAGCTTGACCGGGACAGGGGCTGAAGCTTTCTTT. Translating it yields CASSLTGTGAEAFF. This chain links TRBV5-1 with TRBJ1-1; TRBD1 agrees at 10 bases. Per germline, CDR1 SGHRS and CDR2 YFSETQ. The CDR3 has 14 residues. Unmatched junction bases numbered 3, after V lost 1 base and J lost 6 bases.

This clone was found many times. V gene TRBV7-9 combines with J gene TRBJ2-2; 8 nucleotides align to TRBD1. Germline V gives CDR1 SEHNR, CDR2 FQNEAQ (reference sequence). The CDR3 runs 16 residues. The V and J ends lost 5 bases and 6 bases, in that order; junction bases with no gene match: 11. CDR3 in DNA: TGTGCCAGCAGCCAACAAAGCTCCAGGGGGCCCGGGGAGCTGTTTTTT. It encodes CASSQQSSRGPGELFF.

This chain connects TRBV5-6 to TRBJ2-1; possible D gene TRBD2, 5 bases. This CDR3 is 14 amino acids long. V was trimmed by 2 bases and J by 0 bases, leaving 6 bases between them. CDR1 is SGHDT, CDR2 YYEEEE, per germline. This CDR3 is CASSFGSSYNEQFF. As DNA, the CDR3 is TGTGCCAGCAGCTTTGGGAGCTCCTACAATGAGCAGTTCTTC.

The chain recombines TRBV5-1 with TRBJ1-1; a weak D match, TRBD1 (5 bases). The germline gives CDR1 SGHRS, CDR2 YFSETQ. The V and J ends lost 0 bases and 3 bases respectively, with 9 bases between them. The CDR3 spans 14 residues. CDR3 sequence reads: CASSLAQGYTEAFF. The CDR3 nucleotides read TGCGCCAGCAGCTTGGCCCAGGGTTACACTGAAGCTTTCTTT. The complete variable domain, with remaining parts taken from reference TRBV5-1 and TRBJ1-1, reads KAGVTQTPRYLIKTRGQQVTLSCSPISGHRSVSWYQQTPGQGLQFLFEYFSETQRNKGNFPGRFSGRQFSNSRSEMNVSTLELGDSALYLCASSLAQGYTEAFFGQGTRLTVV.

This clone is a singleton in its sample. The V call is TRBV19, the J call TRBJ1-1; 7 positions match TRBD1. This CDR3 contains 14 residues. Trimming took 5 bases from V and 3 from J; bases not matched to a gene: 6. In germline, CDR1 is LNHDA, CDR2 SQIVND (reference sequence). The CDR3 reads CASSSETGHTEAFF. The CDR3 DNA reads as TGTGCCAGTAGTTCGGAGACAGGGCACACTGAAGCTTTCTTT.

The rearrangement joins TRBV2 to TRBJ2-1, with TRBD1 identical over 10 bases. The CDR3 contains 14 residues. V was pared by 6 bases and J by 6 bases, with 5 bases of the junction left unmatched. Germline CDR1 and CDR2: SNHLY and FYNNEI. The CDR3: CASSGTGVFNEQFF. The CDR3 DNA reads TGTGCCAGCAGCGGGACAGGGGTCTTCAATGAGCAGTTCTTC.

In this sample, this clone turned up once. The rearrangement links TRBV7-6 to TRBJ2-3; maybe TRBD2 (5 bases). CDR3 length equals 12 residues. Trimming stripped 5 bases from V and 4 bases from J, with 7 bases between. The germline gives CDR1 SGHVS, CDR2 FNYEAQ. For the CDR3, the DNA is TGTGCCAGCAGCCAGAGGGCAGATACGCAGTATTTT. As protein: CASSQRADTQYF.

In nucleotides, the CDR3 is TGTGCCAGCAGCTTAAGGCAGGGGGCGGAGACCCAGTACTTC. Its translation: CASSLRQGAETQYF. The chain couples TRBV7-9 to TRBJ2-5, with 8 bases identical to TRBD1. The trim removed 2 bases at V and 5 bases at J, leaving 4 bases unmatched. CDR1 SEHNR and CDR2 FQNEAQ come from the germline V gene (reference sequence). There are 14 residues in the CDR3.

The chain links TRBV5-4 to TRBJ1-4, with no clear D. The V end was cut by 1 base, the J end by 7 bases, with 11 bases between. Germline CDR1 and CDR2: SGHNT and YYREEE (reference sequence). This CDR3 comprises 14 residues. The CDR3 region is CASSLYGLPEKLFF. CDR3 in DNA: TGTGCCAGCAGCTTGTACGGACTACCTGAAAAACTGTTTTTT.